This entry features one TCR beta chain sequence. Its target is not known. Amplification yielded TCR beta CDR3 regions, with RNA transcripts as the source. The study used the HTBI primer set for a first-round RT-PCR of the TCR CDR3. A single record per CDR3 protein comes from TCRdb applying MiXCR to the multiplex PCR reads. The sample lists 500,000 to 650,000 distinct CDR3 sequences; 15% to 20% were seen once. The data were obtained in a study of T cells in Graves' hyperthyroidism and ophthalmopathy. Overall study: Peripheral blood was collected at initial diagnosis, before any treatment.

Study findings and constraints: Researchers found most expanded thyroid clonotypes above 0.001 in blood as well. It was a median around seven months before onset that the model predicted ophthalmopathy.

The germline gives CDR1 SEHNR, CDR2 FQNEAQ (reference sequence). The ends were cut back, 6 bases at V and 4 bases at J, with 9 bases in the middle. The CDR3 covers 12 residues. Input material: blood. The chain has TRBV7-9 and TRBJ2-5, with D perhaps matching TRBD2 (5 bases). The sequence derives from a man aged 40-50 years with Graves' ophthalmopathy. DNA of the CDR3: TGTGCCAGCAGATCCGAGGGAGAGACCCAGTACTTC. It codes for CASRSEGETQYF.